This TCR beta chain stems from a study of CXCR3-negative and CXCR3-positive naive CD8 T cells (dated 2019 in TCRdb). For the study in its entirety: In total, approximately 150 million TRB reads were obtained, corresponding to roughly 1.5 +/- 0.3 million reads per library. Diversity and physicochemical repertoire analyses were performed on 11 donors pooled from two independent experiments. Naive subsets from five or six donors and memory cells from 3 donors were included in the TRBV-TRBJ cluster analysis. Overall study results and their limits: Surface CD5, linked to self-reactivity in mice, was comparable between naive subsets; TCR interaction strength was therefore also inferred from TRB CDR3 physicochemical properties. TRBV-TRBJ usage was similar between naive CXCR3-negative and CXCR3-positive cells from the same donor, while memory cells showed distinct patterns. Freshly isolated PBMCs were used for most assays because CXCR3 expression went down partially after cryopreservation. Repertoire diversity was comparably high in both naive subsets but much lower in memory CD8+ T cells.

For each CD8+ T cell subset, flow sorting was done in triplicate, and a few hundred thousand cells per subset went directly into RLT lysis buffer. Peripheral blood mononuclear cells were isolated from buffy coats by standard density gradient centrifugation. Total RNA was extracted from sorted cells with an RNeasy Mini Kit. Turning to this clonotype: The target of this receptor is not known.

The instrument given in TCRdb is NextSeq 550. The Human TCR Profiling Kit (MiLaboratory) was used to make UMI-labeled 5' RACE TRB cDNA libraries. cDNA synthesis used the entire amount of extracted RNA, and PCR amplification then used the entire amount of cDNA produced. Libraries were prepared in parallel using an identical number of PCR cycles. In the authors' own workflow: With a minimum of two reads required per UMI, MIGEC and MiXCR pulled out about 49,000 +/- 11,000 unique UMI-labeled TRB cDNA molecules from each library. An average of around 40,000 +/- 10,000 functional in-frame TRB CDR3 nucleotide clonotypes without stop codons was found per library. After downsampling to 5000 UMI-labeled TRB molecules per sample, diversity metrics, including normalized Shannon-Wiener and Chao1, were computed in VDJtools. Clonotype-size-weighted physicochemical properties of the central five CDR3 residues (interaction energy, strength, volume and Kidera factor 4) were computed in VDJtools. Following reprocessing of the reads by TCRdb, the data hold one row per CDR3 protein sequence and no DNA is available. The V and J calls follow TCRdb's processing rather than the paper's. This sample's table carries fewer than 60,000 distinct CDR3 sequences. Of the sample, about 20% falls within the top ten clones.

The specimen sequenced was memory CD8+ T cells from blood. Sample cell subset or site, as interpreted from the label and publication: conventional CD8+ memory T cells (TMEM), sorted as controls. The sequence derives from a human donor in good health. Some clones in this sample may be carry-over from other donors' samples.

The CDR3 protein is CASSLWDATEAFF. Recombination connected TRBV4-1 to TRBJ1-1. CDR1 is given as MGHRA and CDR2 as YSYEKL, both from the germline V gene. The cysteine opens and the phenylalanine closes a CDR3 of 13 amino acids. The nucleotide record is missing.